The 29 T cell receptor beta chains below all came from one sample that was sequenced in a study of cytomegalovirus exposure and HLA in healthy donors. 60 Vbeta and 13 Jbeta primers were used in PCR. Sequenced by immunoSEQ multiplex PCR; TCRdb stores in-frame clones only, minus some. Of over 80,000 clones listed, about 79% were seen once; the top ten hold 6%. Material: PBMCs. All receptors come from a female donor in good health and CMV-seronegative.

The genes are TRBV10-3 and TRBJ1-2; no clear D. Trimming removed 2 bases from V and 5 bases from J, with 9 bases in between. Germline V gene data show CDR1 as ENHRY and CDR2 as SYGVKD. The CDR3 runs 13 residues. CDR3 loop: CAISEDNLYGYTF. The CDR3 DNA sequence: TGTGCCATCAGTGAGGACAATTTATATGGCTACACCTTC.

V and J are TRBV29-1 and TRBJ2-7; D uncertain. Per germline, CDR1 SQVTM and CDR2 ANQGSEA. This CDR3 comprises 13 residues. Trimming shortened V by 6 bases and J by 3 bases, and 15 bases separated the two germline ends. The CDR3 loop reads CSVLVGSFYEQYF. Here the CDR3 DNA reads TGCAGCGTCCTTGTGGGCAGCTTCTACGAGCAGTACTTC.

The rearrangement joins TRBV7-9 to TRBJ2-7, with 10 nucleotides matching TRBD1. Per the germline V gene, CDR1 is SEHNR and CDR2 is FQNEAQ (reference sequence). V trimming: 1 base; J trimming: 3 bases; junction bases outside the gene matches: 3. There are 15 residues in the CDR3. The CDR3 sequence: CASSLEGTGVYEQYF. In DNA, the CDR3 is TGTGCCAGCAGCTTAGAAGGGACAGGGGTCTACGAGCAGTACTTC. The full variable domain, rest sourced from reference TRBV7-9 and TRBJ2-7, is DTGVSQNPRHKITKRGQNVTFRCDPISEHNRLYWYRQTLGQGPEFLTYFQNEAQLEKSRLLSDRFSAERPKGSFSTLEIQRTEQGDSAMYLCASSLEGTGVYEQYFGPGTRLTVT.

The CDR3 DNA reads TGTGCCAGCAGTCCCCCCTGGGGACTAGCGGGAGAGGATGAGCAGTTCTTC. As protein: CASSPPWGLAGEDEQFF. This chain joins TRBV27 and TRBJ2-1; 14 bases line up with TRBD2. This CDR3 is 17 amino acids long. The trim removed 5 bases at V and 8 bases at J, leaving 11 bases unmatched. CDR1 MNHEY and CDR2 SMNVEV come from the germline V gene (reference sequence).

This chain uses TRBV6-1 with TRBJ2-7; TRBD2 aligns across 8 bases. The V gene's germline CDR1 is MNHNS and CDR2 SASEGT. V lost 4 bases and J lost 5; bases outside the gene matches: 7. The CDR3 has 14 amino acids. The CDR3: CASSGGLALNEQYF. CDR3 bases: TGTGCCAGCAGTGGAGGACTAGCTCTGAACGAGCAGTACTTC.

As for this clone: Germline and junction disagree at one end, which may indicate a read error. The CDR3 DNA follows: TGCGCCAGCAGCCCGGACTCGAGAAGAGAGGCCCAGTACTTC. Its protein is CASSPDSRREAQYF. The chain is built from TRBV5-1 and TRBJ2-5; D might be TRBD2 (5 bases). Germline loops: CDR1 SGHRS, CDR2 YFSETQ. The CDR3 contains 14 residues.

The V gene is TRBV6-5, the J gene TRBJ2-7, with a weak D call TRBD2 (5 bases). Looked up from germline, CDR1 is MNHEY and CDR2 is SVGAGI. Trimming left V 5 bases short and J 6 bases short, with 14 bases between. This CDR3 region has 13 residues. The CDR3 loop is CASSRPGTPEQYF. CDR3 nucleotide sequence: TGTGCCAGCAGTCGACCGGGAACCCCCGAGCAGTACTTC.

This clone was seen a handful of times. The chain links TRBV19 to TRBJ1-4; D remains ambiguous. The ends were cut back, 5 bases at V and 0 bases at J, with 7 bases in the middle. The germline V gene encodes CDR1 LNHDA and CDR2 SQIVND (reference sequence). There are 14 residues in the CDR3. The DNA of the CDR3 is TGTGCCAGTAGTCTCGGGGCAACTAATGAAAAACTGTTTTTT. Its protein product is CASSLGATNEKLFF.

V is TRBV2 and J is TRBJ1-2; TRBD1 might be the D (5 bases). Germline CDR1 reads SNHLY; CDR2 reads FYNNEI. Trimming stripped 2 bases from V and 2 bases from J, with 12 bases between. The CDR3 covers 15 residues. Written as DNA, the CDR3 is TGTGCCAGCAGTGAAAAAGCTCCAGGGAACTATGGCTACACCTTC. Protein sequence: CASSEKAPGNYGYTF. Based on the CDR3 plus reference TRBV2 and TRBJ1-2, the full variable domain is EPEVTQTPSHQVTQMGQEVILRCVPISNHLYFYWYRQILGQKVEFLVSFYNNEISEKSEIFDDQFSVERPDGSNFTLKIRSTKLEDSAMYFCASSEKAPGNYGYTFGSGTRLTVV.

This chain joins TRBV28 and TRBJ1-2; possibly TRBD1 for D (6 bases). This CDR3 is 15 amino acids long. Germline V CDR1 and CDR2: MDHEN, SYDVKM. Trimming took off 2 bases at V and 3 bases at J, with 13 bases between the two ends. CDR3 residues: CASSLRGGGYYGYTF. CDR3 bases: TGTGCCAGCAGTTTACGTGGGGGGGGCTACTATGGCTACACCTTC.

The chain uses TRBV23-1 and TRBJ1-5; D may be TRBD1 (6 bases). TRBV23-1 is an ORF, with its function uncertain. The V end was cut by 2 bases, the J end by 5 bases, with 19 bases between. This CDR3 contains 17 residues. The CDR3 sequence is CASSQALGGVDDQPQHF. CDR3 DNA sequence: TGCGCCAGCAGTCAAGCATTAGGGGGAGTTGACGATCAGCCCCAGCATTTT.

This rearrangement joins TRBV14 to TRBJ2-1; 12 bases align to TRBD2. V lost 3 bases to trimming and J lost 7 bases; unmatched junction nucleotides: 4. Germline-derived CDR1 and CDR2 are SGHDN and FVKESK. This CDR3 contains 15 residues. CDR3 region: CASSHTSGRRNEQFF. CDR3 DNA: TGTGCCAGCAGCCATACTAGCGGGAGGAGGAATGAGCAGTTCTTC.

The V gene is TRBV2, the J gene TRBJ1-2, with TRBD1 as a possible D gene (6 bases). The CDR3 sequence is 15 residues long. Germline V CDR1 and CDR2: SNHLY, FYNNEI. Trimming took off 4 bases at V and 3 bases at J, with 15 bases between the two ends. The CDR3 coding sequence is TGTGCCAGCAGTGGCTTGGGAGGGGGTGACTATGGCTACACCTTC. Protein product: CASSGLGGGDYGYTF.

The chain has TRBV27 and TRBJ2-7; D possibly corresponds to TRBD1 (6 bases). V was pared by 2 bases and J by 1 base, with 9 bases between. CDR3 length: 14 residues. Germline CDR1 and CDR2: MNHEY and SMNVEV (reference sequence). The CDR3 protein is CASSLRTGSYEQYF. Here the CDR3 DNA reads TGTGCCAGCAGTTTAAGAACAGGGTCCTACGAGCAGTACTTC.

J is TRBJ2-1 and V is TRBV30; TRBD2 aligns across 8 bases. Germline V CDR1 and CDR2: GTSNPN, SVGIG (reference sequence). V shed 0 bases and J 7 bases; nucleotides not matched to a gene: 11. CDR3 length equals 16 residues. The CDR3 region is CAWSVAPERGWNEQFF. The DNA of the CDR3 is TGTGCCTGGAGTGTAGCCCCCGAGCGGGGGTGGAATGAGCAGTTCTTC.

The rearrangement links TRBV19 to TRBJ2-2; tentatively, D is TRBD2 (6 bases). CDR3 length equals 16 residues. In germline, CDR1 is LNHDA, CDR2 SQIVND (reference sequence). V was cut by 2 bases and J by 8 bases, with 18 bases left in between. This CDR3 is CASSIRREPLGGELFF. CDR3 nucleotides: TGTGCCAGTAGTATAAGGAGGGAACCTCTCGGAGGGGAGCTGTTTTTT.

The chain employs TRBV7-6 and TRBJ2-7, with D possibly being TRBD2 (6 bases). CDR1 SGHVS and CDR2 FNYEAQ come from the germline V gene. V was cut by 5 bases and J by 6 bases, with 20 bases left in between. This CDR3 region has 15 residues. CDR3 in DNA: TGTGCCAGCAGCCCCAGGGCGGGGCAACCCTCCGAGCAGTACTTC. This translates into CASSPRAGQPSEQYF.

This clone appeared a few times. The chain links TRBV27 to TRBJ1-1; maybe TRBD1 (5 bases). Germline lookup yields CDR1 MNHEY and CDR2 SMNVEV (reference sequence). V lost 2 bases, J lost 1 base, and 8 bases lay in between. The CDR3 is 14 amino acids. The CDR3 bases are TGTGCCAGCAGTTTAAGACAGCGGAACACTGAAGCTTTCTTT. Its protein is CASSLRQRNTEAFF.

This rearrangement joins TRBV7-9 to TRBJ2-7; D is perhaps TRBD2 (6 bases). The CDR3 has 11 amino acids. CDR1 and CDR2 from the germline V gene are SEHNR and FQNEAQ (reference sequence). Trimming shortened V by 7 bases and J by 5 bases, and 9 bases separated the two germline ends. The DNA for the CDR3 is TGTGCCAGCACCTCGGGGGACGAGCAGTACTTC. Its protein is CASTSGDEQYF.

By sample share, this clone is medium-sized. The rearrangement links TRBV4-2 to TRBJ2-7; 8 nucleotides match TRBD1. Germline CDR1 reads LGHNA; CDR2 reads YNFKEQ. V trimming: 3 bases; J trimming: 3 bases; junction bases outside the gene matches: 13. The CDR3 sequence is 17 residues long. The CDR3 DNA follows: TGTGCCAGCAGCCAGAACCTGCCTGACAGGGGCGACTACGAGCAGTACTTC. It yields the protein CASSQNLPDRGDYEQYF.

The J gene is TRBJ1-1, the V gene TRBV18, with D hard to call. Germline V gives CDR1 KGHSH, CDR2 LQKENI. The CDR3 is made up of 14 amino acids. The V end lost 2 bases, the J end lost 1 base, and 8 bases lay between the germline ends. DNA for the CDR3: TGTGCCAGCTCACCATTTGGAGCGAACACTGAAGCTTTCTTT. Its translation is CASSPFGANTEAFF.

This clone was seen more than once but under ten times. The V gene is TRBV29-1, the J gene TRBJ1-2, with D perhaps matching TRBD1 (5 bases). The V end was cut by 1 base, the J end by 7 bases, with 13 bases between. CDR3 length: 13 amino acids. Germline loops: CDR1 SQVTM, CDR2 ANQGSEA. CDR3 sequence: CSVEGGGEVGYTF. The CDR3 coding sequence is TGCAGCGTTGAAGGCGGGGGGGAGGTTGGCTACACCTTC.

The chain has TRBV19 and TRBJ2-7; 7 positions agree with TRBD2. This CDR3 is built from 17 residues. Looked up from germline, CDR1 is LNHDA and CDR2 is SQIVND (reference sequence). With V trimmed by 5 bases and J by 0 bases, 13 bases remained unmatched. The DNA of the CDR3 is TGTGCCAGTAGTCCGGCCCTCCTAGCGGCAGGCTCCTACGAGCAGTACTTC. Amino acid sequence: CASSPALLAAGSYEQYF.

The rearrangement links TRBV7-6 to TRBJ2-7; no reliable D call. The germline V and J ends were trimmed by 5 bases and 2 bases, with 10 bases remaining between them. This CDR3 is built from 13 residues. Germline V gene data show CDR1 as SGHVS and CDR2 as FNYEAQ. The CDR3 region has the DNA TGTGCCAGCAGCCCAAGCATAGCCTACGAGCAGTACTTC. As protein: CASSPSIAYEQYF.

The CDR3 bases are TGTGCCGCGGGGTGGCTGGCGGGGAGAGATACGCAGTATTTT. Translated, it gives CAAGWLAGRDTQYF. The genes are TRBV6-1 and TRBJ2-3; maybe TRBD2 (6 bases). CDR1 is MNHNS and CDR2 is SASEGT in the germline V gene. The CDR3 extends over 14 amino acids. Between the trimmed V and J ends, which lost 11 bases and 5 bases, there was a span of 20 bases.

V and J are TRBV30 and TRBJ1-2; 8 nucleotides line up with TRBD1. Germline V gene sequence: CDR1 GTSNPN, CDR2 SVGIG (reference sequence). The CDR3 length is 13 residues. Trimming removed 3 bases from V and 4 bases from J; junction bases left unmatched: 4. This CDR3 is CAWSRDRLYGYTF. CDR3 nucleotide sequence: TGTGCCTGGAGCCGGGACAGGCTCTATGGCTACACCTTC.

This clone was seen once. The chain is built from TRBV7-2 and TRBJ2-7; a weak D match, TRBD1 (6 bases). This CDR3 has 15 amino acids. The ends were cut back, 1 base at V and 3 bases at J, with 13 bases in the middle. Germline loops: CDR1 SGHTA, CDR2 FQGNSA. CDR3 sequence reads: CASSLVTRGGYEQYF. CDR3 sequence (DNA): TGTGCCAGCAGCTTAGTTACCAGGGGCGGCTACGAGCAGTACTTC.

The rearrangement links TRBV15 to TRBJ2-7; 7 bases match TRBD1. The CDR3 totals 15 residues. CDR1 is LNHNV and CDR2 is YYDKDF in the germline V gene (reference sequence). V was clipped by 0 bases and J by 6 bases; unmatched bases: 8. CDR3 in amino acids: CATSREGQGVSEQYF. In nucleotides, the CDR3 is TGTGCCACCAGCAGAGAGGGGCAGGGGGTTAGCGAGCAGTACTTC.

This clone was recorded a few times. V is TRBV5-8 and J is TRBJ1-1; D unclear. V gave up 2 bases and J gave up 3 bases, with 5 bases separating them. Germline CDR1 SGHTS, CDR2 YDEGEE. The CDR3 runs 12 residues. CDR3: CASSFRDTEAFF. The DNA for the CDR3 is TGTGCCAGCAGCTTCCGGGACACTGAAGCTTTCTTT.